Each of the 16 T cell receptor beta chains below was sequenced from the same sample in a study of blood T cell repertoires in COVID-19. Produced via immunoSEQ multiplex PCR; TCRdb's table is partial and in-frame only. The table records roughly 57,000 clones, roughly 90% of them present only once. Sequences were obtained from peripheral blood. Source of these receptors: a human donor in a cohort sampled during active COVID-19.

The chain carries TRBV18 and TRBJ1-6, with D uncertain. The CDR3 length is 16 residues. Trimming pared 3 bases from V and 7 bases from J, leaving 16 bases between. Germline loops: CDR1 KGHSH, CDR2 LQKENI. The CDR3 DNA is TGTGCCAGCTCACCTCCAATGGGCCTTCAGAATTCACCCCTCCACTTT. As protein: CASSPPMGLQNSPLHF.

This rearrangement joins TRBV4-3 to TRBJ2-1, with 7 bases that match TRBD1. J was trimmed by 8 bases and V by 0 bases; bases with no gene match: 1. The CDR3 loop spans 13 amino acids. Germline V lookup: CDR1 LGHNA, CDR2 YSLEER. As DNA, the CDR3 is TGCGCCAGCAGCCAAGAGAGGGGGCATGAGCAGTTCTTC. It encodes CASSQERGHEQFF.

This clone has a handful of counts. The V and J genes are TRBV6-2 or TRBV6-3 and TRBJ2-7; 8 bases map to TRBD2. The germline gives CDR1 MNHEY, CDR2 SVGEGT. J lost 3 bases, V lost 2 bases, and 18 bases had no gene match. The CDR3 length is 19 residues. CDR3 sequence: CASSYPGRGGTRGRYEQYF. The CDR3, as DNA: TGTGCCAGCAGTTACCCGGGACGGGGCGGGACTAGGGGACGCTACGAGCAGTACTTC.

The V call is TRBV10-3, the J call TRBJ2-1; D is unclear. V shed 2 bases and J shed 5 bases, with 4 bases lying between them. This CDR3 is 12 amino acids long. Germline V gene data show CDR1 as ENHRY and CDR2 as SYGVKD. This CDR3 reads CAISEADNEQFF. CDR3 nucleotide sequence: TGTGCCATCAGTGAGGCAGACAATGAGCAGTTCTTC.

This clone is a singleton in its sample. The chain couples TRBV7-3 to TRBJ2-5; D is unresolved. CDR1 SGHTA and CDR2 FQGTGA come from the germline V gene. The CDR3 contains 14 residues. Trimming left V 5 bases short and J 7 bases short, with 17 bases between. The chain's CDR3 is CASSPNPPSGTQYF. Here the CDR3 DNA reads TGTGCCAGCAGCCCTAACCCTCCCTCAGGGACCCAGTACTTC.

The V gene is TRBV29-1, the J gene TRBJ2-2; tentative D call: TRBD1 (8 bases). This CDR3 has 17 amino acids. V lost 0 bases and J 1 base, leaving 15 bases between the germline ends. Germline assignment: CDR1 SQVTM and CDR2 ANQGSEA. The CDR3, as DNA: TGCAGCGTTGAAGAGTGGGAGGGACAGGAGAACACCGGGGAGCTGTTTTTT. Translation gives CSVEEWEGQENTGELFF.

The genes are TRBV21-1 and TRBJ2-4; the D segment call TRBD2 is taken from the table without a DNA check. TRBV21-1 is annotated as a pseudogene. The CDR3 consists of 15 residues. CDR3 nucleotides: TGTGCCAGCAGCAACCGCGGGGGAGCCAAAAACATTCAGTACTTC. Translating gives CASSNRGGAKNIQYF.

V and J are TRBV7-9 and TRBJ1-4, with D perhaps matching TRBD1 (5 bases). V was clipped by 0 bases and J by 5 bases, with 10 bases between them. Germline CDR1 SEHNR, CDR2 FQNEAQ (reference sequence). The CDR3 covers 15 residues. As DNA, the CDR3 is TGTGCCAGCAGCTTAGCGGTGACAGTAAATGAAAAACTGTTTTTT. It specifies CASSLAVTVNEKLFF. Supplemented by reference TRBV7-9 and TRBJ1-4, the full variable domain reads DTGVSQNPRHKITKRGQNVTFRCDPISEHNRLYWYRQTLGQGPEFLTYFQNEAQLEKSRLLSDRFSAERPKGSFSTLEIQRTEQGDSAMYLCASSLAVTVNEKLFFGSGTQLSVL.

The rearrangement uses TRBV19 and TRBJ1-3; 10 positions agree with TRBD1. Germline V gives CDR1 LNHDA, CDR2 SQIVND (reference sequence). V was pared by 5 bases and J by 2 bases, with 3 bases of the junction left unmatched. The CDR3 has 15 amino acids. The CDR3 nucleotides read TGTGCCAGTAGTTTGGGGACAGGGGCTGGAAACACCATATATTTT. It codes for CASSLGTGAGNTIYF.

V gene TRBV7-2 combines with J gene TRBJ2-1; 10 bases map to TRBD2. The junction had 7 bases not matched to a gene; V was cut back by 3 bases and J by 8 bases. CDR3 size: 15 residues. Germline-derived CDR1 and CDR2 are SGHTA and FQGNSA. DNA of the CDR3: TGTGCCAGCAGCTTTGCAGCGGGGGGGTTCTATGAGCAGTTCTTC. The encoded protein is CASSFAAGGFYEQFF.

This chain joins TRBV7-6 and TRBJ2-4; 10 nucleotides line up with TRBD1. Germline CDR1 is SGHVS and CDR2 is FNYEAQ. The CDR3 consists of 17 residues. J was trimmed by 2 bases and V by 1 base; bases with no gene match: 5. The CDR3 here is CASSLERQGAPKNIQYF. The CDR3 nucleotides are TGTGCCAGCAGCTTAGAGAGACAGGGGGCGCCCAAAAACATTCAGTACTTC.

This sequence joins TRBV3-1 (or the pseudogene TRBV3-2) and TRBJ1-1, with D tentatively TRBD1 (6 bases). Trimming cost V 0 bases and J 1 base, with 12 bases left between them. The germline CDR1 and CDR2 sequences are LGHDT and YNNKEL (reference sequence). The CDR3 sequence is 16 residues long. In DNA, the CDR3 is TGTGCCAGCAGCCAAGACAGGGGCGGTTGGAACACTGAAGCTTTCTTT. Amino acids: CASSQDRGGWNTEAFF.

V gene TRBV7-2 combines with J gene TRBJ2-1; D may be TRBD2 (7 bases). The V end was cut by 1 base, the J end by 8 bases, with 18 bases between. The CDR3 runs to 16 residues. CDR1 and CDR2 (germline): SGHTA, FQGNSA. CDR3 loop: CASSLEGRGARDEQFF. The CDR3 DNA sequence: TGTGCCAGCAGCTTAGAAGGTCGGGGGGCCAGGGATGAGCAGTTCTTC.

J is TRBJ1-3 and V is TRBV4-3; 7 nucleotides line up with TRBD1. Germline V gives CDR1 LGHNA, CDR2 YSLEER. Trimming removed 3 bases from V and 0 bases from J; junction bases left unmatched: 5. CDR3 size: 16 residues. This CDR3 is CASSQGTVFSGNTIYF. The CDR3, as DNA: TGCGCCAGCAGCCAGGGGACAGTTTTCTCTGGAAACACCATATATTTT.

The V and J genes are TRBV18 and TRBJ2-7, with 8 bases identical to TRBD2. CDR1 is KGHSH and CDR2 is LQKENI in the germline V gene. This CDR3 has 13 amino acids. V gave up 3 bases and J gave up 3 bases; unmatched junction bases: 1. The CDR3 reads CASSPGLDYEQYF. The CDR3 DNA sequence: TGTGCCAGCTCACCGGGACTAGACTACGAGCAGTACTTC.

This chain links TRBV25-1 with TRBJ1-6, with TRBD1 identical over 8 bases. V lost 7 bases to trimming and J lost 4 bases; unmatched junction nucleotides: 3. This CDR3 contains 14 residues. CDR1 is MGHDK and CDR2 is SYGVNS in the germline V gene. The CDR3 DNA sequence: TGTGCCAGCACCAGACAGGGGTATAATTCACCCCTCCACTTT. Its translation: CASTRQGYNSPLHF.